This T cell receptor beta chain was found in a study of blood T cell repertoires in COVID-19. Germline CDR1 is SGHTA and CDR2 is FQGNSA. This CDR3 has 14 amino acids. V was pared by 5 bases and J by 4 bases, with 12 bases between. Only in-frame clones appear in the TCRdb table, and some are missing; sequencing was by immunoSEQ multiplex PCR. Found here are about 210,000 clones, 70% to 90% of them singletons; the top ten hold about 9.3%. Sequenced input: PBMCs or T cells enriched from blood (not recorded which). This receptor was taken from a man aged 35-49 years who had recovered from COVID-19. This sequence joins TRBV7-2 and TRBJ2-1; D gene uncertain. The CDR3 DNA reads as TGTGCCAGCAGCCCTACTAAATCTTACAATGAGCAGTTCTTC. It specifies CASSPTKSYNEQFF.